This T cell receptor beta chain was found in a study of T-cell reconstitution after alpha-beta-depleted transplantation in children (dated by TCRdb to about 2016). About the investigation overall: Using TCR repertoire profiling, the study quantitatively followed how T-cell immune reconstitution unfolded in children after TCRalphabeta/CD19-depleted allogeneic hematopoietic cell transplantation.

Receptor libraries were prepared by PCR. These reads were obtained on an Illumina HiSeq 2500. Molecular barcoding was employed in the preparation of TCR libraries, with unique molecular identifiers being used to normalize TCRbeta repertoire quantification. TCRdb's own reprocessing of the public reads used fastp at Q25 and MiXCR and kept productive beta chains. Rows matching on CDR3 protein sequence are summarized as one entry with the most common DNA and genes. The sample data list around 480,000 distinct CDR3 sequences, and 32% of these were observed just once. The top ten hold 2.4% of the sample. Reading the germline V gene gives CDR1 MNHEY and CDR2 SVGEGT. V lost 2 bases and J lost 4 bases; the stretch between them is 8 bases long. Measured from the cysteine to the phenylalanine, the CDR3 is 13 residues long. This entry keeps only the CDR3 DNA: 39 bases, framed from base 1. With respect to this clonotype: Its cognate antigen has yet to be identified. It has no much larger one-base neighbor in the sample; base qualities were not kept.

Sequencing was performed on PBMCs from the stem cell graft donor, taken from the stem cell graft. This chain joins TRBV6-2 or TRBV6-3 to TRBJ1-2; the D gene assignment is ambiguous. The TCR comes from a human donor who donated a stem cell graft to a child with aplastic anemia. The nucleotide sequence is TGTGCCAGCAGTTACGTCAGGAGCTATGGCTACACCTTC. Its translation reads: CASSYVRSYGYTF.